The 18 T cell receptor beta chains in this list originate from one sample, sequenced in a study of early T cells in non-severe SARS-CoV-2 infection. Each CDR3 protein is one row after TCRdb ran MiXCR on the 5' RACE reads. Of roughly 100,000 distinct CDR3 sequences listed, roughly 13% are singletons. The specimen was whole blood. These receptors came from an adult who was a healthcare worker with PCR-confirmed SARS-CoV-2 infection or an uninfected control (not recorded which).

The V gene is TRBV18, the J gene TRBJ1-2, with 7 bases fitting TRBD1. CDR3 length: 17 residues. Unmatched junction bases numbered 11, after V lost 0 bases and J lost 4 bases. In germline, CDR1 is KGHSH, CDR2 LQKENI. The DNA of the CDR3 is TGTGCCAGCTCACCACCGGTCGTAGGGGGCTACAGCTATGGCTACACCTTC. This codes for CASSPPVVGGYSYGYTF.

The CDR3 reads CASSYRGGANEKLFF. The CDR3 bases are TGTGCCAGCAGTTACCGCGGGGGGGCTAATGAAAAACTGTTTTTT. V gene TRBV6-5 combines with J gene TRBJ1-4; D perhaps matches TRBD1 (5 bases). Trimming pared 2 bases from V and 3 bases from J, leaving 10 bases between. The CDR3 has 15 residues. From germline, CDR1 is MNHEY and CDR2 SVGAGI.

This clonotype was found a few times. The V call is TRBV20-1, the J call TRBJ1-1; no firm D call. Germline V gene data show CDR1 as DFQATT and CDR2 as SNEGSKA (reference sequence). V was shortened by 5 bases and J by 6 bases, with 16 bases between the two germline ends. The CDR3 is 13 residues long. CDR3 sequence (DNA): TGCAGTGCTCCCCGGACCCTAGGCGCTGAAGCTTTCTTT. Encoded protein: CSAPRTLGAEAFF.

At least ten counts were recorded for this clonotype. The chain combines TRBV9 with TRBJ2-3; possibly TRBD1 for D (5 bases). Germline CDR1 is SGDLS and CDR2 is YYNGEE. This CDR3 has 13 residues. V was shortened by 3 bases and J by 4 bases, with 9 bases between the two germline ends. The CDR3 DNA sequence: TGTGCCAGCAGCGCAACAGGTGCAGATACGCAGTATTTT. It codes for CASSATGADTQYF.

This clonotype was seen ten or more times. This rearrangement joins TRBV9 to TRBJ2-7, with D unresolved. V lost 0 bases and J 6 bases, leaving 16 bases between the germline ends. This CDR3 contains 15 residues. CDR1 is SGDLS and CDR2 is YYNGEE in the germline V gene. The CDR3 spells CASSVDGRPETEQYF. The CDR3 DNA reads TGTGCCAGCAGCGTAGATGGCCGCCCCGAGACCGAGCAGTACTTC.

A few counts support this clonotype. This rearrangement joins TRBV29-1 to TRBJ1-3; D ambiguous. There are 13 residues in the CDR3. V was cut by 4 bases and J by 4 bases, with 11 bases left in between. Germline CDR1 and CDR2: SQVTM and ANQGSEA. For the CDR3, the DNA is TGCAGCGTTGGCGGAGGACTCGGAAACACCATATATTTT. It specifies CSVGGGLGNTIYF. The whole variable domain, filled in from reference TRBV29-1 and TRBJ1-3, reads SAVISQKPSRDICQRGTSLTIQCQVDSQVTMMFWYRQQPGQSLTLIATANQGSEATYESGFVIDKFPISRPNLTFSTLTVSNMSPEDSSIYLCSVGGGLGNTIYFGEGSWLTVV.

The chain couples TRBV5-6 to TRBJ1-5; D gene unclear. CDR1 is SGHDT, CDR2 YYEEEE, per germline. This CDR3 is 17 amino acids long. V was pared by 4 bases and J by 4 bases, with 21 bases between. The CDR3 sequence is CASSRRTEQLGNQPQHF. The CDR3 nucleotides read TGTGCCAGCAGCAGACGGACGGAGCAACTTGGAAATCAGCCCCAGCATTTT.

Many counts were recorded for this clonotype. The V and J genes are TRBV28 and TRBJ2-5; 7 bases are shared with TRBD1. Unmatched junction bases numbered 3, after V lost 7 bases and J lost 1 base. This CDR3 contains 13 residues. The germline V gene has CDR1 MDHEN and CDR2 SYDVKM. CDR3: CASNGDSQETQYF. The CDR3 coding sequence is TGTGCCAGCAACGGGGACAGCCAAGAGACCCAGTACTTC.

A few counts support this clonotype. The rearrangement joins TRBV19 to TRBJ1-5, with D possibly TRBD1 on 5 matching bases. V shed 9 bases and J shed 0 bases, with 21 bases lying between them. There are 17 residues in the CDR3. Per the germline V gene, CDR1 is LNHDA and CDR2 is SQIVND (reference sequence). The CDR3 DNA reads TGTGCCAGCACAATGACGGGGGGATTATATAGCAATCAGCCCCAGCATTTT. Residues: CASTMTGGLYSNQPQHF.

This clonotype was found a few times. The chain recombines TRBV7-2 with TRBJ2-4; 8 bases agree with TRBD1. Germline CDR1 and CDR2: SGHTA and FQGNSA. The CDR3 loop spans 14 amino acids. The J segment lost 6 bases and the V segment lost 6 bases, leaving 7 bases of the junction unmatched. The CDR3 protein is CASSSIQGVNIQYF. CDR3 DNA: TGTGCCAGCAGTTCAATACAGGGGGTAAACATTCAGTACTTC. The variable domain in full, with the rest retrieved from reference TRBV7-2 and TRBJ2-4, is GAGVSQSPSNKVTEKGKDVELRCDPISGHTALYWYRQSLGQGLEFLIYFQGNSAPDKSGLPSDRFSAERTGGSVSTLTIQRTQQEDSAVYLCASSSIQGVNIQYFGAGTRLSVL.

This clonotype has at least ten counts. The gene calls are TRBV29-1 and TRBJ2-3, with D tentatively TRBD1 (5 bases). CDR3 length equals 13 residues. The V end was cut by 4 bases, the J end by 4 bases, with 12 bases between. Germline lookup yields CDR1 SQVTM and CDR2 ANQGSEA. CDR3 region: CSVVGRAADTQYF. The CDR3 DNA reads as TGCAGCGTTGTGGGCAGGGCGGCAGATACGCAGTATTTT.

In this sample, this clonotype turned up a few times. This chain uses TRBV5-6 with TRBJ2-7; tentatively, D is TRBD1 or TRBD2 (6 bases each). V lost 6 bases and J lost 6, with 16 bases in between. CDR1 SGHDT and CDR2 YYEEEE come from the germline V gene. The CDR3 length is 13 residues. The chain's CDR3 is CASTQRGASEQYF. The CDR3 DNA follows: TGTGCCAGCACCCAAAGGGGGGCGTCCGAGCAGTACTTC.

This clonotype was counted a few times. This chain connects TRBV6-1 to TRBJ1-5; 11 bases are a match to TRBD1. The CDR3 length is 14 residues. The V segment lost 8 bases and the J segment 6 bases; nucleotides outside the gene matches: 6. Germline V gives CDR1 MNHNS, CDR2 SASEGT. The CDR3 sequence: CASLRGTGGQPQHF. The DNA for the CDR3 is TGTGCCAGCCTGCGGGGGACAGGGGGTCAGCCCCAGCATTTT.

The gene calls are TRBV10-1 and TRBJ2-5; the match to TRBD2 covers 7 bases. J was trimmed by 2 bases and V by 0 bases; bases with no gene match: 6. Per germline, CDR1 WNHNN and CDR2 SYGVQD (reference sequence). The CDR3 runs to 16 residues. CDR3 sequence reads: CASSESLADLQETQYF. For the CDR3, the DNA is TGCGCCAGCAGTGAGTCGCTAGCGGACCTACAAGAGACCCAGTACTTC.

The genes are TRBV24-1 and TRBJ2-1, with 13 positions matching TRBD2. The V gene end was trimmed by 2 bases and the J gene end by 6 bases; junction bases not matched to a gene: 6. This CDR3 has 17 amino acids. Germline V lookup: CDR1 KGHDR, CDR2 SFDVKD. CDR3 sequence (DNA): TGTGCCACCAGTGATTCACGGACTAGCGGGGGCCTCAATGAGCAGTTCTTC. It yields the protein CATSDSRTSGGLNEQFF.

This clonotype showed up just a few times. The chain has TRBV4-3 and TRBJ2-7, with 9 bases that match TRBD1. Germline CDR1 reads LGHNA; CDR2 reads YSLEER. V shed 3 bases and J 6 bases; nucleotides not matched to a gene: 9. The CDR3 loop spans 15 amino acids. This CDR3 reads CASSQAGTGQAEQYF. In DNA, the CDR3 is TGCGCCAGCAGCCAGGCCGGGACAGGGCAGGCCGAGCAGTACTTC.

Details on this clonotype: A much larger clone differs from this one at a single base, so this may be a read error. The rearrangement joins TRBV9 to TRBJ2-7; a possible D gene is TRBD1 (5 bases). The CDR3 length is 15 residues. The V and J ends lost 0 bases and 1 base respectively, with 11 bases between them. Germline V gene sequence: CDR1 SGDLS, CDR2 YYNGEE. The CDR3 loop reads CASSVGRGQSYEQYF. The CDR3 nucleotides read TGTGCCAGCAGCGTAGGAAGGGGCCAATCCTACGAGCAGTACTTC.

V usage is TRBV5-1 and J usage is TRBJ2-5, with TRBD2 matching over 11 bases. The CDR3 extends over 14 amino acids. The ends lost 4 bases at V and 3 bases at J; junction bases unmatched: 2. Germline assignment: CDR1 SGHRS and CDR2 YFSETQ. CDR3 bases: TGCGCCAGCAGCCGGGGACTAGCGGAAGAGACCCAGTACTTC. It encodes CASSRGLAEETQYF.